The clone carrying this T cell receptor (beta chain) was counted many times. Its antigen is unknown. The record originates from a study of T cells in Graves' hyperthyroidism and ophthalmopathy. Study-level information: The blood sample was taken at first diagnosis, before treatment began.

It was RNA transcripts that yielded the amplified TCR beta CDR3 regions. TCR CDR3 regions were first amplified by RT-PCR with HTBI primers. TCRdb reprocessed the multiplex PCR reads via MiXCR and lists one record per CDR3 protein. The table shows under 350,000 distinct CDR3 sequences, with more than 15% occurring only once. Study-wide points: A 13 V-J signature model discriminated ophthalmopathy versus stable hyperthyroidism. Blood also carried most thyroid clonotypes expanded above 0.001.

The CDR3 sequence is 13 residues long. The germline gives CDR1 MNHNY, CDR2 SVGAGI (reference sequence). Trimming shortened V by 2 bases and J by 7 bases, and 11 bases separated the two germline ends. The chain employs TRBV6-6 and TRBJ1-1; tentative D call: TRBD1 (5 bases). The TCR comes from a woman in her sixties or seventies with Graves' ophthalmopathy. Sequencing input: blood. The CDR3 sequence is CASSYRDGSEAFF. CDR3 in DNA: TGTGCCAGCAGTTACAGGGACGGGAGTGAAGCTTTCTTT.